Presented here are 27 T cell receptor beta chains from one specimen sequenced in a study of T cell responses to AZD1222 COVID-19 vaccine. The method was immunoSEQ multiplex PCR; TCRdb's version includes in-frame clones alone and lacks a portion of them. The sample carries tens of thousands of clones, 85% to 90% recorded once. Material: peripheral blood, obtained on day 0 of AZD1222 vaccination. The receptor source for this set is an adult in good health.

The chain carries TRBV13 and TRBJ1-5; no clear D gene. Germline V gene data show CDR1 as PRHDT and CDR2 as FYEKMQ (reference sequence). The length of the CDR3 is 15 residues. The ends were cut back, 4 bases at V and 0 bases at J, with 10 bases in the middle. The CDR3 DNA reads as TGTGCCAGCAGCTCACGAGATAATAGCAATCAGCCCCAGCATTTT. It is translated as CASSSRDNSNQPQHF.

This clone was observed once. V usage is TRBV6-2 or TRBV6-3 and J usage is TRBJ1-6; no firm D call. The CDR3 extends over 14 amino acids. V was pared by 0 bases and J by 10 bases, with 10 bases between. Germline values: CDR1 MNHEY, CDR2 SVGEGT. This chain's CDR3 is CASSYSKEGSPLHF. CDR3 in DNA: TGTGCCAGCAGTTACTCGAAGGAGGGCTCACCCCTCCACTTT.

Here the CDR3 DNA reads TGTGCTAGTGGTTTGGTAATCAGGGACCCGGGACTAGCGGGTGGGGCCACCGGGGAGCTGTTTTTT. It translates to CASGLVIRDPGLAGGATGELFF. V gene TRBV12-5 combines with J gene TRBJ2-2, with 12 bases matching TRBD2. V gave up 0 bases and J gave up 4 bases; unmatched junction bases: 18. CDR3 length equals 22 residues. Germline-derived CDR1 and CDR2 are LGHNT and FRNRAP.

The CDR3 loop reads CATRGDSNQPQHF. CDR3 in DNA: TGTGCCACCCGTGGGGATAGCAATCAGCCCCAGCATTTT. J is TRBJ1-5 and V is TRBV6-6; no definite D call. The CDR3 runs to 13 residues. Trimming left V 10 bases short and J 0 bases short, with 10 bases between. Per germline, CDR1 MNHNY and CDR2 SVGAGI (reference sequence).

This clone turned up a few times. The rearrangement uses TRBV7-9 and TRBJ2-5; D is unresolved. With 5 bases removed from V and 2 bases from J, the gap between germline ends came to 15 bases. The CDR3 length is 15 residues. Germline assignment: CDR1 SEHNR and CDR2 FQNEAQ (reference sequence). The CDR3 bases are TGTGCCAGCAGCCCCGAAGAATGGGGACAAGAGACCCAGTACTTC. Its translation: CASSPEEWGQETQYF.

The gene calls are TRBV7-4 and TRBJ2-7; 9 nucleotides match TRBD1. Germline V gene data show CDR1 as SGHVT and CDR2 as SQSDAQ. Unmatched junction bases numbered 12, after V lost 2 bases and J lost 4 bases. The CDR3 has 17 residues. CDR3: CASSLPGRDREVYEQYF. CDR3 in DNA: TGTGCCAGCAGCTTACCCGGCCGGGACAGGGAGGTTTACGAGCAGTACTTC.

V gene TRBV5-8 combines with J gene TRBJ1-1; D is possibly TRBD1 (5 bases). Germline-derived CDR1 and CDR2 are SGHTS and YDEGEE. The CDR3 covers 17 residues. Deletions cut 6 bases from V and 1 base from J, with 22 bases between. CDR3 in amino acids: CASKGAGDLPTNTEAFF. DNA of the CDR3: TGTGCCAGCAAAGGGGCGGGGGATCTACCTACGAACACTGAAGCTTTCTTT.

The chain is built from TRBV27 and TRBJ2-1; D perhaps matches TRBD2 (6 bases). The CDR3 has 15 residues. CDR1 is MNHEY, CDR2 SMNVEV, per germline (reference sequence). Trimming pared 5 bases from V and 0 bases from J, leaving 11 bases between. CDR3 sequence reads: CASSAGSGSYNEQFF. CDR3 bases: TGTGCCAGCAGTGCCGGTAGCGGCTCCTACAATGAGCAGTTCTTC.

The CDR3 DNA follows: TGTGCCAGCAGCTTAGACTGGGTTGTCGGAAACACCATATATTTT. It translates to CASSLDWVVGNTIYF. The chain combines TRBV7-2 with TRBJ1-3; D unclear. CDR3 length equals 15 residues. V was clipped by 1 base and J by 4 bases, with 11 bases between them. CDR1 and CDR2 from the germline V gene are SGHTA and FQGNSA.

CDR3 DNA sequence: TGTGCCAGCTCTCAGCGAACTCACGATGAGCAGTTCTTC. Amino acids: CASSQRTHDEQFF. This chain joins TRBV6-4 and TRBJ2-1, with D hard to call. The V and J ends lost 8 bases and 8 bases respectively, with 16 bases between them. CDR3 length equals 13 residues. CDR1 and CDR2 (germline): MRHNA, SNTAGT.

The chain has TRBV5-1 and TRBJ1-5; the D gene is possibly TRBD1 (5 bases). The V and J ends lost 0 bases and 5 bases respectively, with 12 bases between them. CDR1 and CDR2 (germline): SGHRS, YFSETQ. This CDR3 is built from 15 residues. Here the CDR3 reads CASSLGQGIYQPQHF. Here the CDR3 DNA reads TGCGCCAGCAGCTTGGGGCAGGGCATTTATCAGCCCCAGCATTTT.

The rearrangement links TRBV15 to TRBJ1-6, with D possibly TRBD1 on 5 matching bases. Germline CDR1 LNHNV, CDR2 YYDKDF (reference sequence). This CDR3 is 15 amino acids long. The V end was cut by 5 bases, the J end by 8 bases, with 16 bases between. The CDR3 DNA reads as TGTGCCACCAGCGAACAGGACGGACGTGATTCACCCCTCCACTTT. This sequence encodes CATSEQDGRDSPLHF.

The rearrangement uses TRBV19 and TRBJ2-7; TRBD2 agrees at 9 bases. Germline CDR1 reads LNHDA; CDR2 reads SQIVND (reference sequence). The CDR3 has 14 amino acids. V was clipped by 2 bases and J by 7 bases; unmatched bases: 6. The CDR3, as DNA: TGTGCCAGTAGTATAAGAGCGGGAGGTTGGGAGCAGTACTTC. It is translated as CASSIRAGGWEQYF.

The chain combines TRBV14 with TRBJ2-7, with D perhaps being TRBD1 or TRBD2 (5 bases each). Germline V CDR1 and CDR2: SGHDN, FVKESK. CDR3 length: 15 residues. The V end lost 1 base, the J end lost 2 bases, and 12 bases lay between the germline ends. The CDR3 reads CASSQGVGATYEQYF. CDR3 nucleotides: TGTGCCAGCAGCCAAGGGGTCGGGGCAACCTACGAGCAGTACTTC.

The chain links TRBV28 to TRBJ1-5; 7 positions match TRBD1. V lost 7 bases and J lost 3; bases outside the gene matches: 15. Germline CDR1 reads MDHEN; CDR2 reads SYDVKM. The CDR3 totals 17 residues. CDR3 region: CASIPGAGGADNQPQHF. The CDR3 region has the DNA TGTGCCAGCATTCCCGGGGCAGGGGGGGCGGACAATCAGCCCCAGCATTTT. The entire variable domain, with the rest obtained from reference TRBV28 and TRBJ1-5, is as follows: DVKVTQSSRYLVKRTGEKVFLECVQDMDHENMFWYRQDPGLGLRLIYFSYDVKMKEKGDIPEGYSVSREKKERFSLILESASTNQTSMYLCASIPGAGGADNQPQHFGDGTRLSIL.

The rearrangement links TRBV28 to TRBJ1-2; 9 positions agree with TRBD1. Germline V gene sequence: CDR1 MDHEN, CDR2 SYDVKM. V lost 5 bases, J lost 5 bases, and 6 bases stayed unmatched. This CDR3 region has 14 residues. This CDR3 reads CASSPPGQGYGYTF. The CDR3 coding sequence is TGTGCCAGCAGTCCACCGGGACAGGGATATGGCTACACCTTC.

The gene calls are TRBV4-1 and TRBJ2-5, with D possibly TRBD1 on 5 matching bases. The germline gives CDR1 MGHRA, CDR2 YSYEKL. The V gene lost 4 bases and the J gene lost 1 base, with 13 bases spanning the gap. There are 15 residues in the CDR3. DNA for the CDR3: TGCGCCAGCAGCCCCCGCCGACAGTTCCAAGAGACCCAGTACTTC. As protein: CASSPRRQFQETQYF.

The chain employs TRBV19 and TRBJ1-4; weak D call: TRBD1 (6 bases). Trimming left V 2 bases short and J 8 bases short, with 15 bases between. The CDR3 is 15 amino acids. CDR1 and CDR2 from the germline V gene are LNHDA and SQIVND (reference sequence). CDR3 region: CASSITPGVGEKLFF. The CDR3 DNA reads TGTGCCAGTAGTATAACGCCAGGGGTGGGGGAAAAACTGTTTTTT.

This clone was observed once. The CDR3 DNA reads TGTGCCAGCAGTTACTCGGGCCAGGCGGGGGAGCAGTACTTC. Translation: CASSYSGQAGEQYF. The chain couples TRBV6-5 to TRBJ2-7; perhaps TRBD2 as D (6 bases). Deletions cut 0 bases from V and 7 bases from J, with 13 bases between. This CDR3 is 14 amino acids long. Germline CDR1 and CDR2: MNHEY and SVGAGI.

This chain joins TRBV4-1 and TRBJ2-5, with 7 positions matching TRBD2. Trimming took 0 bases from V and 6 from J; bases not matched to a gene: 4. Germline lookup yields CDR1 MGHRA and CDR2 YSYEKL. The CDR3 covers 14 residues. The CDR3 here is CASSQEAGVKTQYF. For the CDR3, the DNA is TGCGCCAGCAGCCAAGAGGCGGGAGTAAAGACCCAGTACTTC.

This sequence joins TRBV29-1 and TRBJ2-7; D might be TRBD2 (5 bases). Germline values: CDR1 SQVTM, CDR2 ANQGSEA. This CDR3 region has 11 residues. Trimming pared 6 bases from V and 3 bases from J, leaving 9 bases between. CDR3 DNA: TGCAGCGTGTCGGGGAACTACGAGCAGTACTTC. It codes for CSVSGNYEQYF.

This sequence joins TRBV2 and TRBJ2-2; no reliable D call. Germline CDR1 and CDR2: SNHLY and FYNNEI. CDR3 length equals 11 residues. Between the trimmed V and J ends, which lost 2 bases and 7 bases, there was a span of 2 bases. CDR3 DNA sequence: TGTGCCAGCAGTGAACTCGGGGAGCTGTTTTTT. Translating gives CASSELGELFF.

In DNA form, the CDR3 reads TGTGCCAGCAGCCGGCAGGAGTCGAAGTGGTGGCAGTTCTTC. Protein product: CASSRQESKWWQFF. The chain couples TRBV28 to TRBJ2-1; no clear D gene. V shed 6 bases and J shed 12 bases, with 21 bases lying between them. CDR3 length: 14 amino acids. In germline, CDR1 is MDHEN, CDR2 SYDVKM.

The chain uses TRBV29-1 and TRBJ1-2; D is uncertain. Deletions cut 6 bases from V and 7 bases from J, with 15 bases between. This CDR3 has 12 amino acids. Germline-derived CDR1 and CDR2 are SQVTM and ANQGSEA. The CDR3 bases are TGCAGCGTGTGGTTAGGTGGAACTGGCTACACCTTC. Protein sequence: CSVWLGGTGYTF.

The gene calls are TRBV30 and TRBJ1-4; possibly TRBD1 for D (6 bases). Trimming pared 3 bases from V and 8 bases from J, leaving 7 bases between. The CDR3 extends over 11 amino acids. CDR1 GTSNPN and CDR2 SVGIG come from the germline V gene (reference sequence). The CDR3 here is CAWRQGEKLFF. CDR3 nucleotide sequence: TGTGCCTGGAGGCAGGGGGAAAAACTGTTTTTT.

The rearrangement uses TRBV3-1 (or the pseudogene TRBV3-2) and TRBJ2-7; possible D gene TRBD1, 5 bases. With 0 bases removed from V and 2 bases from J, the gap between germline ends came to 14 bases. Per the germline V gene, CDR1 is LGHDT and CDR2 is YNNKEL (reference sequence). This CDR3 comprises 16 residues. CDR3 residues: CASSQEVRRETYEQYF. CDR3 nucleotides: TGTGCCAGCAGCCAAGAGGTACGCAGGGAAACCTACGAGCAGTACTTC.

The chain employs TRBV30 and TRBJ1-2, with D possibly being TRBD1 (6 bases). The CDR3 is made up of 14 amino acids. CDR1 is GTSNPN, CDR2 SVGIG, per germline (reference sequence). The CDR3 loop is CVYYPRGGNYGYTF. The CDR3 DNA reads as TGTGTCTACTACCCGCGGGGGGGCAATTATGGCTACACCTTC. Full variable domain (missing parts from reference TRBV30 and TRBJ1-2): SQTIHQWPATLVQPVGSPLSLECTVEGTSNPNLYWYRQAAGRGLQLLFYSVGIGQISSEVPQNLSASRPQDRQFILSSKKLLLSDSGFYLCVYYPRGGNYGYTFGSGTRLTVV.